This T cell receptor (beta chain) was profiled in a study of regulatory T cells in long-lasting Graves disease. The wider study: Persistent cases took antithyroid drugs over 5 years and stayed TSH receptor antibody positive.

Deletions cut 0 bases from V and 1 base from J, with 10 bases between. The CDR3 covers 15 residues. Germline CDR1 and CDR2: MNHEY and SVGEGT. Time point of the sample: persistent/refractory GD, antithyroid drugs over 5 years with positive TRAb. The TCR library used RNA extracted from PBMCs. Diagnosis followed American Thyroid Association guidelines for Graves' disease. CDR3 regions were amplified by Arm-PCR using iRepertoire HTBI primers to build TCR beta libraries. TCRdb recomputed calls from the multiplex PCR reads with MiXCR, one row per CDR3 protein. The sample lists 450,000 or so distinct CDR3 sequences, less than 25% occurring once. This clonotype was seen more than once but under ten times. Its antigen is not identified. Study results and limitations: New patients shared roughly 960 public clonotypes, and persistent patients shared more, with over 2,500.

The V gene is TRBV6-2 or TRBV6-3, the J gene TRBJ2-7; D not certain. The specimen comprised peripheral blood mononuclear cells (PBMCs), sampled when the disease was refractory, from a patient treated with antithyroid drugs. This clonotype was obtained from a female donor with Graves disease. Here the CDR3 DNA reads TGTGCCAGCAGTTACTCGTTCCTAGGGTCCTACGAGCAGTACTTC. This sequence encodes CASSYSFLGSYEQYF.